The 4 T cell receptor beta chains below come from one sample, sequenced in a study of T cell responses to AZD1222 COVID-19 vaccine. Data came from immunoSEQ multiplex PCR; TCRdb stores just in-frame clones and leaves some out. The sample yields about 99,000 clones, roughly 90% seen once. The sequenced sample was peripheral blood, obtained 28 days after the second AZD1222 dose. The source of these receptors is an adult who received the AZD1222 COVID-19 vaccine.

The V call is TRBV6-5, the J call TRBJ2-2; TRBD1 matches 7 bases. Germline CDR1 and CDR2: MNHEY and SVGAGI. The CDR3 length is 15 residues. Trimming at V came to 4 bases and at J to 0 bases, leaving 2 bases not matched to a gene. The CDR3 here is CASSLGQPNTGELFF. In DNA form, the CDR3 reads TGTGCCAGCAGTTTGGGACAGCCGAACACCGGGGAGCTGTTTTTT.

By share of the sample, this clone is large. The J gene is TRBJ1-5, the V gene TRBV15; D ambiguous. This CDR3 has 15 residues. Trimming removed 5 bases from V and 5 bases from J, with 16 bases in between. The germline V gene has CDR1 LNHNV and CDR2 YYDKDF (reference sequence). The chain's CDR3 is CATSPAGRVDQPQHF. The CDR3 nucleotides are TGTGCCACCAGCCCTGCGGGAAGGGTGGATCAGCCCCAGCATTTT.

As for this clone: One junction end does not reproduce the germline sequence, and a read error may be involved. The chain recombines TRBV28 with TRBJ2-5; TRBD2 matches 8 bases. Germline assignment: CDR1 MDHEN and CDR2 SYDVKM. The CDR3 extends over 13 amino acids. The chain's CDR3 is CASSLLERENQYF. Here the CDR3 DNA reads TGTGCCAGCAGTTTATTGGAGCGGGAGAACCAGTACTTC.

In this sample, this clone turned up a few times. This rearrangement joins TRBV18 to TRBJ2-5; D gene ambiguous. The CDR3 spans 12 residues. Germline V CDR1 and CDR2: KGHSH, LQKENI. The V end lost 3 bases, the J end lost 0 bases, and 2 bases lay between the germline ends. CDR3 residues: CASSPYQETQYF. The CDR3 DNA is TGTGCCAGCTCACCGTACCAAGAGACCCAGTACTTC.